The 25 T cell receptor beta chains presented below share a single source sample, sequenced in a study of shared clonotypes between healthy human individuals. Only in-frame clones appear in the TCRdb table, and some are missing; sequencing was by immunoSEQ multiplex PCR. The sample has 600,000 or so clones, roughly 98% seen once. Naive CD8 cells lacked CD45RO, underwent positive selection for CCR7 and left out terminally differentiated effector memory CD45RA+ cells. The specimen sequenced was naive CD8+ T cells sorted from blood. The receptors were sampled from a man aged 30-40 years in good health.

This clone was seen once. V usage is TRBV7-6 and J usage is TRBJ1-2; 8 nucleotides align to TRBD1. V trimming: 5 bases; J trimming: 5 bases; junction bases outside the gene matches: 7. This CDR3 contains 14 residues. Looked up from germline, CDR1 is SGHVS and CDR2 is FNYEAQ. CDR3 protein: CASSPAGGWYGYTF. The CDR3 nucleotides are TGTGCCAGCAGCCCCGCAGGGGGCTGGTATGGCTACACCTTC.

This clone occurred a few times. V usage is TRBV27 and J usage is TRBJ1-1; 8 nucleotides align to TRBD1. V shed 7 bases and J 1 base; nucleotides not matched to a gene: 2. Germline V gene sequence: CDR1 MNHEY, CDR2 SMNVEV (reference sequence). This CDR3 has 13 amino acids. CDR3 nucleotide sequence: TGTGCCAGCACGGGACAGGAGAACACTGAAGCTTTCTTT. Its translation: CASTGQENTEAFF.

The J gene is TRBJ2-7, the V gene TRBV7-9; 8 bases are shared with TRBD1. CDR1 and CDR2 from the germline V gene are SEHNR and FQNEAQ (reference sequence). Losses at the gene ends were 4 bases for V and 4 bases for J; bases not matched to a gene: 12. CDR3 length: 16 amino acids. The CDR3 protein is CASSSHRGAISYEQYF. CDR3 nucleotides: TGTGCCAGCAGCTCACACAGGGGGGCAATAAGTTACGAGCAGTACTTC.

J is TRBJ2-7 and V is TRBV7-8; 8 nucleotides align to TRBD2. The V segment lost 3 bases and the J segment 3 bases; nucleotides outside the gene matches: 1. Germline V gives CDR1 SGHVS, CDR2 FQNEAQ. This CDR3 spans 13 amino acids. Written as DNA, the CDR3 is TGTGCCAGCAGCTTCAGCGGGGGCTACGAGCAGTACTTC. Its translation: CASSFSGGYEQYF.

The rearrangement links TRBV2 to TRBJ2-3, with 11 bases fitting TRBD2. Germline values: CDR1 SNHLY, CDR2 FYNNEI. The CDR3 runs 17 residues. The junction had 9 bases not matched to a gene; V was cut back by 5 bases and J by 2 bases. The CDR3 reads CASSPIKTSGATDTQYF. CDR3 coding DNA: TGTGCCAGCAGTCCCATTAAGACTAGCGGGGCCACAGATACGCAGTATTTT.

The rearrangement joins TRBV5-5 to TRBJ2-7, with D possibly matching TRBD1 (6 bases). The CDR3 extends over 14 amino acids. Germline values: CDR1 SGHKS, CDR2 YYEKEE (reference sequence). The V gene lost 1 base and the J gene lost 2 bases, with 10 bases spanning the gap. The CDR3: CASSLRGNPYEQYF. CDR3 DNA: TGTGCCAGCAGCTTGAGGGGGAACCCCTACGAGCAGTACTTC.

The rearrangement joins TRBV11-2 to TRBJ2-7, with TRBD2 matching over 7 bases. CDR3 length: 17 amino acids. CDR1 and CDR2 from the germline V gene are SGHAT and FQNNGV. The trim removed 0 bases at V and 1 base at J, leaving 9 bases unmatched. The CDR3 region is CASSLDRGRAVSYEQYF. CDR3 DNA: TGTGCCAGCAGCTTAGATCGTGGGAGGGCCGTATCCTACGAGCAGTACTTC.

The CDR3 nucleotides are TGTGCCAGCTCACCCGACAGGGGGGAAGGTCGGGAGCAGTACTTC. It translates to CASSPDRGEGREQYF. The chain links TRBV18 to TRBJ2-7; 9 nucleotides agree with TRBD1. Germline CDR1 is KGHSH and CDR2 is LQKENI. V dropped 3 bases and J dropped 7; count of bases not matched to a gene: 10. The CDR3 loop spans 15 amino acids.

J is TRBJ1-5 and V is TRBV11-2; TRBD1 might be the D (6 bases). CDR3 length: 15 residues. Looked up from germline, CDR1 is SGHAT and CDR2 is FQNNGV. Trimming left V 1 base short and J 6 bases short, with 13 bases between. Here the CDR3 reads CASSLGTTGPQPQHF. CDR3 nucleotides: TGTGCCAGCAGCTTAGGCACTACAGGGCCTCAGCCCCAGCATTTT.

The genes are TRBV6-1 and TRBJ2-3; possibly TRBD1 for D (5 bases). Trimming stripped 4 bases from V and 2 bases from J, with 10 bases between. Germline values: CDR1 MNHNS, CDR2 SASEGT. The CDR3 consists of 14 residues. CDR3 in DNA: TGTGCCAGCAGTGTCCAGGGCTACACAGATACGCAGTATTTT. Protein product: CASSVQGYTDTQYF.

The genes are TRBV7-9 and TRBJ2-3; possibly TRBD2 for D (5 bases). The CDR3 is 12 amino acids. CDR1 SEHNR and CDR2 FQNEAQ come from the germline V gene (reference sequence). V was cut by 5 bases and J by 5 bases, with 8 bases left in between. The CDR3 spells CASSIRGDTQYF. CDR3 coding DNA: TGTGCCAGCAGCATCCGGGGAGATACGCAGTATTTT. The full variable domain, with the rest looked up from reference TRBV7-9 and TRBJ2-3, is DTGVSQNPRHKITKRGQNVTFRCDPISEHNRLYWYRQTLGQGPEFLTYFQNEAQLEKSRLLSDRFSAERPKGSFSTLEIQRTEQGDSAMYLCASSIRGDTQYFGPGTRLTVL.

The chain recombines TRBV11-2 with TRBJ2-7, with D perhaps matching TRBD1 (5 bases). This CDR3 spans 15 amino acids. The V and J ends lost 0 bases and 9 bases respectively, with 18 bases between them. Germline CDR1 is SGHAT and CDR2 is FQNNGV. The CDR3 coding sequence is TGTGCCAGCAGCTTAGAGGTGGGGCCCAAATTTTGGCAGTACTTC. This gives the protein CASSLEVGPKFWQYF.

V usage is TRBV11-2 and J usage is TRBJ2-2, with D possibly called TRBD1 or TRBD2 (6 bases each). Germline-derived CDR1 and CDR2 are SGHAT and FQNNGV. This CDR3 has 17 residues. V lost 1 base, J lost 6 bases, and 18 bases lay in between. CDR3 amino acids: CASSLGPGGKFSGELFF. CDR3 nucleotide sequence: TGTGCCAGCAGCTTAGGCCCCGGGGGCAAATTCTCCGGGGAGCTGTTTTTT.

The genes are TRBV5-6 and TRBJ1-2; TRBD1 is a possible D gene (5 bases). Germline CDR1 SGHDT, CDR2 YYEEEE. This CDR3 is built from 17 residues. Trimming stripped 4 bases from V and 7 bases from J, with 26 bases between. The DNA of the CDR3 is TGTGCCAGCAGCATAAGGGGAGGCCAAAAGACTTATGGTGGCTACACCTTC. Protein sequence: CASSIRGGQKTYGGYTF. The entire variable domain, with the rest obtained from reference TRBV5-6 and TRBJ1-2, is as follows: DAGVTQSPTHLIKTRGQQVTLRCSPKSGHDTVSWYQQALGQGPQFIFQYYEEEERQRGNFPDRFSGHQFPNYSSELNVNALLLGDSALYLCASSIRGGQKTYGGYTFGSGTRLTVV.

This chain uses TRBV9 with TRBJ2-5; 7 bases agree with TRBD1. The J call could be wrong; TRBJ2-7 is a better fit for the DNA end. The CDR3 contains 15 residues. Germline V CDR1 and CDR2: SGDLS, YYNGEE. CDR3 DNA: TGTGCCAGCAGCGTAGGCTCGGGACAGACCTACGAGCAGTACTTC. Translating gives CASSVGSGQTYEQYF.

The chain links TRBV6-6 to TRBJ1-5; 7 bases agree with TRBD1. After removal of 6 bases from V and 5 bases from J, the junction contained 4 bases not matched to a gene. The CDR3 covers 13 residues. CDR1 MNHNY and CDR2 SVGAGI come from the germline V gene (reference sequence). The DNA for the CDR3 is TGTGCCAGCAGCTACGGGACAGATCAGCCCCAGCATTTT. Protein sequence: CASSYGTDQPQHF.

CDR3 DNA sequence: TGTGCCAGCAGCACAGCGAACACCGGGGAGCTGTTTTTT. Translating gives CASSTANTGELFF. The V gene is TRBV7-3, the J gene TRBJ2-2, with D unresolved. Germline V CDR1 and CDR2: SGHTA, FQGTGA. This CDR3 is built from 13 residues. Trimming removed 5 bases at V and 0 bases at J, with 4 bases between.

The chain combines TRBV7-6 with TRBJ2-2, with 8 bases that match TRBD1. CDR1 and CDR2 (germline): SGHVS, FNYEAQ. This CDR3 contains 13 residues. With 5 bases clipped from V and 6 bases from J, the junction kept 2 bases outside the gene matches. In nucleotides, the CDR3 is TGTGCCAGCAGCAAGACAGGGGCCGGGGAGCTGTTTTTT. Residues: CASSKTGAGELFF. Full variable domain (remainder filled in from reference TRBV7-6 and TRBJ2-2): GAGVSQSPRYKVTKRGQDVALRCDPISGHVSLYWYRQALGQGPEFLTYFNYEAQQDKSGLPNDRFSAERPEGSISTLTIQRTEQRDSAMYRCASSKTGAGELFFGEGSRLTVL.

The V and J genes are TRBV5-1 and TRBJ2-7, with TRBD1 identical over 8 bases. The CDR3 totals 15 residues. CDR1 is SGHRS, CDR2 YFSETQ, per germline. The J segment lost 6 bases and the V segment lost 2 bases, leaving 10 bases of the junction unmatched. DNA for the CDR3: TGCGCCAGCAGCTTCCAAACCAGGGGGCAGGGCGAGCAGTACTTC. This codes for CASSFQTRGQGEQYF.

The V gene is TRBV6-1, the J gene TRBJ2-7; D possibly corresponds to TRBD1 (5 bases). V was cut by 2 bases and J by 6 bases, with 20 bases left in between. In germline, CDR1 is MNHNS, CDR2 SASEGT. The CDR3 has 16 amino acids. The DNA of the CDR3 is TGTGCCAGCAGTGAAAACGTCGCAGGGAATTACGTCGAGCAGTACTTC. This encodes CASSENVAGNYVEQYF.

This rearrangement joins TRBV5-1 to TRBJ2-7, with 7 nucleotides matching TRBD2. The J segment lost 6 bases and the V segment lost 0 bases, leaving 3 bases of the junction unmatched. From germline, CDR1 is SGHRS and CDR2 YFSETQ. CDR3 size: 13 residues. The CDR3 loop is CASSLVGGSEQYF. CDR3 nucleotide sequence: TGCGCCAGCAGCTTGGTGGGGGGGTCCGAGCAGTACTTC.

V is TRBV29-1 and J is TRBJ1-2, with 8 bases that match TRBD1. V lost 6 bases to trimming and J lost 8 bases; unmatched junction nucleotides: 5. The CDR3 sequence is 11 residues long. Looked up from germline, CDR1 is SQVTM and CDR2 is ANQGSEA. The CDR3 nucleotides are TGCAGCGTGGAGGACAGGGCGGGCTACACCTTC. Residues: CSVEDRAGYTF.

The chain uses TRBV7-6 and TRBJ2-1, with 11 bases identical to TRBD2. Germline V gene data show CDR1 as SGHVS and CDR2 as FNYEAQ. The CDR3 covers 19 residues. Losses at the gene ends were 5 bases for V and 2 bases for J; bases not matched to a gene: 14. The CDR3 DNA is TGTGCCAGCAGCCCGATACTTGGGGGTAGCGGGAGGGCCTACAATGAGCAGTTCTTC. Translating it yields CASSPILGGSGRAYNEQFF.

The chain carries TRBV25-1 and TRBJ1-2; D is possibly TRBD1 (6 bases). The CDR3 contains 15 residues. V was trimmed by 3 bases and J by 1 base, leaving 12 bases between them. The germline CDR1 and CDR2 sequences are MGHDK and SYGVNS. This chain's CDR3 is CASSEAGDINYGYTF. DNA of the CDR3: TGTGCCAGCAGTGAGGCAGGGGATATTAACTATGGCTACACCTTC.

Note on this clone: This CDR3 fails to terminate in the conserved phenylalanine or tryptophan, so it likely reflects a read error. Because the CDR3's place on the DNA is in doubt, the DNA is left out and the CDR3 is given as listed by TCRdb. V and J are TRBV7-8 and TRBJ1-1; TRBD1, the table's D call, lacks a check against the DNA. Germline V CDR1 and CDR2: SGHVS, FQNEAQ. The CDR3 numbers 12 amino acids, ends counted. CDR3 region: CASSRDSTAISP.